Shown below are 2 T cell receptor beta chains from a single sample sequenced in a study of OX40 agonist ivuxolimab in advanced cancers. Clones were read by immunoSEQ multiplex PCR, and TCRdb kept only the in-frame ones, dropping some. The sample contains 75,000 to 80,000 clones, 85% of which appear only once. The specimen was CD4+ or CD8+ T cells sorted from blood, collected in a trial of the OX40 agonist ivuxolimab. The receptors were sampled from an adult with an advanced solid tumor such as melanoma, head and neck, liver or kidney cancer.

This chain uses TRBV19 with TRBJ2-5; D may match TRBD1 or TRBD2 (5 bases each). The CDR3 consists of 17 residues. Trimming cost V 6 bases and J 3 bases, with 23 bases left between them. Germline V gene lookup returns CDR1 LNHDA and CDR2 SQIVND (reference sequence). The DNA for the CDR3 is TGTGCCAGTAGCCATGGAGTCGTGGGGACGGGCGAAGAGACCCAGTACTTC. Amino acid sequence: CASSHGVVGTGEETQYF.

The V call is TRBV5-1, the J call TRBJ1-1; the D is unclear. The CDR3 spans 13 residues. Germline-derived CDR1 and CDR2 are SGHRS and YFSETQ. The V end was cut by 2 bases, the J end by 11 bases, with 16 bases between. The CDR3 nucleotides are TGCGCCAGCAGCTTAAACGAGCGGGAATCGGCTTTCTTT. This gives the protein CASSLNERESAFF.